This TCR beta chain was obtained from a study of vaccination effects on CD4 cells after COVID-19. Study at large: Before any sequencing was done, the ViraFEST assay used viral peptide pools to expand antigen-specific CD4+ T cells. Post-vaccine draws lagged the second dose by a median of 72 days. Some 2.1 million PBMC per well received about 9.6 IU/ml IL-2 and roughly 10 ug/ml peptides in culture. The authors sampled three convalescent patients early and late after vaccination.

TCRdb's copy holds only in-frame clones and misses some; the assay was immunoSEQ multiplex PCR. The data show under 40,000 clones, around 72% seen once. Germline CDR1 and CDR2: SNHLY and FYNNEI. This CDR3 spans 16 amino acids. The ends lost 6 bases at V and 0 bases at J; junction bases unmatched: 7. A word on this clone: The target antigen is unknown.

Following culture for 9 to 11 days, CD4+ T cells were isolated. SARS-CoV-2 infected the person between March and December 2020, as confirmed by PCR. Either the mRNA-1273 or the BNT162b2 vaccine was given to participants as two doses. The TCR was taken from a human donor who had a prior SARS-CoV-2 infection. The rearrangement links TRBV2 to TRBJ2-1, with 8 bases matching TRBD2. This material consisted of CD4+ T cells from PBMCs cultured without peptide, taken after COVID-19 vaccination. CDR3 DNA: TGTGCCAGCAGGCCCAGGCTAGCGGGCTCCTACAATGAGCAGTTCTTC. This encodes CASRPRLAGSYNEQFF.